The source of this T cell receptor (beta chain) is a study of blood T cell repertoires in COVID-19. Using immunoSEQ multiplex PCR, the repertoire was profiled, and TCRdb retains in-frame clones only, with some absent. Found here are tens of thousands of clones, 65% to 80% of them singletons; the top ten hold roughly a fifth. Germline CDR1 SGHNT, CDR2 YENEEA. The V gene end was trimmed by 5 bases and the J gene end by 5 bases; junction bases not matched to a gene: 13. The CDR3 loop spans 16 amino acids. Material for sequencing was peripheral blood. The clonotype originates from a man aged 25-45 years with COVID-19, enrolled during active disease. This chain links TRBV11-3 with TRBJ2-7, with 9 bases lining up with TRBD2. CDR3 region: CASSNPLAGVHHEQYF. CDR3 bases: TGTGCCAGCAGCAATCCATTAGCGGGAGTTCACCACGAGCAGTACTTC. The full variable domain, rest sourced from reference TRBV11-3 and TRBJ2-7, is EAGVVQSPRYKIIEKKQPVAFWCNPISGHNTLYWYLQNLGQGPELLIRYENEEAVDDSQLPKDRFSAERLKGVDSTLKIQPAELGDSAVYLCASSNPLAGVHHEQYFGPGTRLTVT.